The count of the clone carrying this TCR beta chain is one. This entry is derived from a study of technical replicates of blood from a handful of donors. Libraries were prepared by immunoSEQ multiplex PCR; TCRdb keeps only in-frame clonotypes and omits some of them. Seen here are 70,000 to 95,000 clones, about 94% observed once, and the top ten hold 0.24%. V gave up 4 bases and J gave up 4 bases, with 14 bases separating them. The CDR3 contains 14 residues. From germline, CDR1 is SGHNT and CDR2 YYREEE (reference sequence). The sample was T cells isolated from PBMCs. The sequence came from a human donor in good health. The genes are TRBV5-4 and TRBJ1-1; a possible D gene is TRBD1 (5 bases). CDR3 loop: CASSLTGVSTEAFF. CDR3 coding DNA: TGTGCCAGCAGCCTTACGGGGGTAAGCACTGAAGCTTTCTTT.